This section outlines one T cell receptor (beta chain) sequence together with its context. Its target is unknown. The sample originates from a study of PD-L1 blockade in urothelial cancer. At the level of the study: About 90% of the roughly 30 patients comprised males who had bladder-origin urothelial cancer. Median T cell yield from blood was roughly 140,000.

Documented time point: peripheral blood 6 weeks after treatment start. Whole-study findings and limits: Enhanced expansion of tumor-associated blood clones at 3 weeks characterized durable-benefit patients.

Deletions cut 6 bases from V and 5 bases from J, with 10 bases between. This CDR3 is 12 amino acids long. Germline lookup yields CDR1 MNHNY and CDR2 SVGAGI (reference sequence). Profiled with immunoSEQ multiplex PCR; TCRdb holds only in-frame clones, not every one. The data hold around 19,000 clones, with around 81% observed a single time. The chain couples TRBV6-6 to TRBJ1-1; no clear D. This TCR was sampled from a man aged 45-65 years with urothelial cancer. The sample here was PBMCs, taken around atezolizumab (anti-PD-L1) treatment. The CDR3 region is CASSPERTEAFF. The CDR3 coding sequence is TGTGCCAGCAGCCCCGAGAGAACTGAAGCTTTCTTT.